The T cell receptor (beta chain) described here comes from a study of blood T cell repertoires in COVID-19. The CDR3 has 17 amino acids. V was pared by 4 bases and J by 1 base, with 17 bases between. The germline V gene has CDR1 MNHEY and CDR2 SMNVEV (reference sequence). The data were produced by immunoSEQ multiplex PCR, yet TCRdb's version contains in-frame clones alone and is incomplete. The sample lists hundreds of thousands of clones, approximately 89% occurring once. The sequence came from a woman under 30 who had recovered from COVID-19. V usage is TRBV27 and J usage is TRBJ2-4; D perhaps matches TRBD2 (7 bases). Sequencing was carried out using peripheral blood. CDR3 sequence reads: CASSWGGAKRAKNIQYF. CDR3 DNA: TGTGCCAGCAGTTGGGGGGGGGCCAAGAGGGCCAAAAACATTCAGTACTTC.